Below are 14 T cell receptor beta chains sequenced from a single sample in a study of blood T cells in healthy people across ages (dated by TCRdb to the mid-2010s). Library preparation employed 5' RACE. Sequencing used an Illumina HiSeq 2500. The second PCR ran for roughly 7 to 12 cycles and used a J-beta primer mix along with a sample-barcoded 5' primer. TCRdb ran its own pipeline on the public reads, namely fastp trimming at Q25 and MiXCR clone calling, and kept in-frame beta chains. Merged by CDR3 protein, the rows form single entries marked with the most common genes and DNA. Recorded for this sample are hundreds of thousands of distinct CDR3 sequences; about half of them occurred a single time. Of the sample, 15% to 20% is held by the ten largest clones. What was sequenced was blood. The receptors shown here come from a man aged 80 or over in good health.

The CDR3 DNA sequence: TGTGCCAGCAGTTTAGCGCTAGCGGGAGGAGGCAATGAGCAGTTCTTC. It codes for CASSLALAGGGNEQFF. The chain has TRBV12-3 or TRBV12-4 and TRBJ2-1; 11 bases match TRBD2. The CDR3 length is 16 residues. Trimming took 0 bases from V and 6 from J; bases not matched to a gene: 4.

The chain uses TRBV12-3 or TRBV12-4 and TRBJ2-3; TRBD2 agrees at 11 bases. V lost 5 bases, J lost 4 bases, and 8 bases stayed unmatched. The length of the CDR3 is 16 residues. CDR3 region: CASSPRASGRSDTQYF. The CDR3 DNA is TGTGCCAGCAGTCCAAGGGCTAGCGGGAGGTCAGATACGCAGTATTTT.

This sequence joins TRBV29-1 and TRBJ2-3; D gene unclear. The CDR3 runs 12 residues. Trimming left V 6 bases short and J 0 bases short, with 7 bases between. The germline CDR1 and CDR2 sequences are SQVTM and ANQGSEA. DNA of the CDR3: TGCAGCGTGGATATAAGCACAGATACGCAGTATTTT. This encodes CSVDISTDTQYF.

The genes are TRBV4-2 and TRBJ2-5; the D gene is possibly TRBD2 (5 bases). Germline V CDR1 and CDR2: LGHNA, YNFKEQ. V was shortened by 0 bases and J by 5 bases, with 19 bases between the two germline ends. This CDR3 spans 17 amino acids. The CDR3 DNA reads as TGTGCCAGCAGCCAAGATAAGGACGGGATAGCATTTGAGACCCAGTACTTC. This codes for CASSQDKDGIAFETQYF.

Ten or more counts support this clonotype. The chain couples TRBV4-3 to TRBJ2-7; D remains ambiguous. Trimming cost V 0 bases and J 7 bases, with 16 bases left between them. The CDR3 spans 15 residues. The germline gives CDR1 LGHNA, CDR2 YSLEER. The CDR3 sequence is CASSQDLGWAWEQYF. Here the CDR3 DNA reads TGCGCCAGCAGCCAAGATCTCGGCTGGGCTTGGGAGCAGTACTTC.

The rearrangement links TRBV12-3 or TRBV12-4 to TRBJ2-3, with D hard to call. Trimming stripped 3 bases from V and 2 bases from J, with 15 bases between. CDR3 length: 16 residues. CDR3 DNA sequence: TGTGCCAGCAGTTTTTGGACCGCGACTGACACAGATACGCAGTATTTT. Its translation: CASSFWTATDTDTQYF.

Ten or more counts support this clonotype. The gene calls are TRBV10-3 and TRBJ2-5; D might be TRBD1 (6 bases). Germline-derived CDR1 and CDR2 are ENHRY and SYGVKD. V dropped 10 bases and J dropped 3 bases, with 15 bases sitting between them. The CDR3 spans 13 residues. As DNA, the CDR3 is TGTGCCACCGCCGGGAAGGGGGAAGAGACCCAGTACTTC. Residues: CATAGKGEETQYF.

This clonotype was detected a few times. The V gene is TRBV6-2 or TRBV6-3, the J gene TRBJ2-7; a weak D match, TRBD1 (6 bases). CDR3 length: 14 residues. Looked up from germline, CDR1 is MNHEY and CDR2 is SVGEGT. V shed 4 bases and J shed 1 base, with 11 bases lying between them. The CDR3 region has the DNA TGTGCCAGCAGTTCAGGGGACACGTCCTACGAGCAGTACTTC. Translation gives CASSSGDTSYEQYF.

This clonotype occurred a few times. The chain joins TRBV12-3 or TRBV12-4 to TRBJ2-1; no clear D gene. The CDR3 runs to 11 residues. V dropped 11 bases and J dropped 8 bases, with 13 bases sitting between them. DNA for the CDR3: TGTGCCTTAGTAGAGGTTGATGAGCAGTTCTTC. It codes for CALVEVDEQFF.

The chain combines TRBV20-1 with TRBJ1-5; possibly TRBD1 for D (6 bases). This CDR3 is 13 amino acids long. Trimming cost V 6 bases and J 4 bases, with 13 bases left between them. The germline V gene encodes CDR1 DFQATT and CDR2 SNEGSKA (reference sequence). CDR3 DNA: TGCAGTGCGGGGGGCGCGGGGAATCAGCCCCAGCATTTT. It yields the protein CSAGGAGNQPQHF.

The chain recombines TRBV9 with TRBJ2-2, with D possibly being TRBD1 (6 bases). Germline values: CDR1 SGDLS, CDR2 YYNGEE. CDR3 length equals 12 residues. Between the trimmed V and J ends, which lost 6 bases and 6 bases, there was a span of 9 bases. The DNA for the CDR3 is TGTGCCAGCAACAGGGACCCCGGGGAGCTGTTTTTT. It translates to CASNRDPGELFF.

The V and J genes are TRBV20-1 and TRBJ2-2; 7 bases line up with TRBD2. The CDR3 sequence is 16 residues long. Unmatched junction bases numbered 5, after V lost 0 bases and J lost 1 base. The germline V gene encodes CDR1 DFQATT and CDR2 SNEGSKA (reference sequence). The CDR3 region is CSARDTLAMNTGELFF. CDR3 sequence (DNA): TGCAGTGCTAGAGATACACTAGCGATGAACACCGGGGAGCTGTTTTTT.

This clonotype was seen many times. The chain carries TRBV6-1 and TRBJ1-2, with TRBD1 matching 9 bases. The V gene's germline CDR1 is MNHNS and CDR2 SASEGT. With 3 bases clipped from V and 4 bases from J, the junction kept 3 bases outside the gene matches. CDR3 size: 14 residues. The CDR3 DNA reads TGTGCCAGCAGTGATCAGACAGGGGGCTATGGCTACACCTTC. This sequence encodes CASSDQTGGYGYTF.

In its sample, this clonotype was seen once. The CDR3 region is CASSPWTSGTQETQYF. CDR3 nucleotides: TGTGCCAGCAGCCCATGGACTAGCGGCACTCAAGAGACCCAGTACTTC. The chain links TRBV7-2 to TRBJ2-5, with TRBD2 matching over 10 bases. J gave up 2 bases and V 5 bases, and 8 bases lay outside the gene matches. Germline-derived CDR1 and CDR2 are SGHTA and FQGNSA. This CDR3 has 16 residues.